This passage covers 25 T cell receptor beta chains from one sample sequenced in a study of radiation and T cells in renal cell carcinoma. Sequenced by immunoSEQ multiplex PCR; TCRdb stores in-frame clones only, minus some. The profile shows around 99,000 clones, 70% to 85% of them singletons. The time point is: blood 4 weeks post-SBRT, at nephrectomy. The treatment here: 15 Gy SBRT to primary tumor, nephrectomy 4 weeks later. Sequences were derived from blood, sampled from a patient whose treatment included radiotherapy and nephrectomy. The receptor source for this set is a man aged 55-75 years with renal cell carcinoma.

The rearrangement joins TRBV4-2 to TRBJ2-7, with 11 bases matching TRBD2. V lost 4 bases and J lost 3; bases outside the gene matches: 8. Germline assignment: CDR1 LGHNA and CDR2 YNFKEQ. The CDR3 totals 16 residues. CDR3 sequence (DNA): TGTGCCAGCAGCCCATCAGGCCTAGCGGGAGGCTACGAGCAGTACTTC. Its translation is CASSPSGLAGGYEQYF.

The CDR3 DNA is TGTGCCAGCAGCCGGACAGTTAATGAGCAGTTCTTC. Translated, it gives CASSRTVNEQFF. This sequence joins TRBV6-5 and TRBJ2-1, with a possible D match to TRBD1 (6 bases). CDR3 length equals 12 residues. Germline CDR1 and CDR2: MNHEY and SVGAGI. With 6 bases removed from V and 7 bases from J, the gap between germline ends came to 10 bases.

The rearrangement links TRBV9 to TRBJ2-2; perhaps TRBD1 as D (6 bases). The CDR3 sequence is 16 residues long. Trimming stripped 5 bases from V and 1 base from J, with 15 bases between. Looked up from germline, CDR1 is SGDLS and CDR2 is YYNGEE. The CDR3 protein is CASSLGGTQNTGELFF. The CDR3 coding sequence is TGTGCCAGCAGTTTAGGGGGAACACAGAACACCGGGGAGCTGTTTTTT. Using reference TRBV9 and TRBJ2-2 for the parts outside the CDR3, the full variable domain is DSGVTQTPKHLITATGQRVTLRCSPRSGDLSVYWYQQSLDQGLQFLIQYYNGEERAKGNILERFSAQQFPDLHSELNLSSLELGDSALYFCASSLGGTQNTGELFFGEGSRLTVL.

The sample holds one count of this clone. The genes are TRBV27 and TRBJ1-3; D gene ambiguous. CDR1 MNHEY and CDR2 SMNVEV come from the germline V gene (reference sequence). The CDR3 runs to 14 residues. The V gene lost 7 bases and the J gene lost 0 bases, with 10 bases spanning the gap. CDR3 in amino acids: CASKGTSSGNTIYF. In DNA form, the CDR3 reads TGTGCCAGCAAGGGCACAAGCTCTGGAAACACCATATATTTT.

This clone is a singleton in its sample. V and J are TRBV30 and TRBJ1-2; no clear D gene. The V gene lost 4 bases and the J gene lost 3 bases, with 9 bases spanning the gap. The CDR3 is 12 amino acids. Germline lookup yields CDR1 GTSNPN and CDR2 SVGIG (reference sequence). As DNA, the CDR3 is TGTGCCTGGACCGCCAATTACTATGGCTACACCTTC. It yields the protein CAWTANYYGYTF.

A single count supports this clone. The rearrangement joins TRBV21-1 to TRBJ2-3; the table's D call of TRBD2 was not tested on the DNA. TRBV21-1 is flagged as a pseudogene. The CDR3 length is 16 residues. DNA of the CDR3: TGTGCCAGCAGCAAAGTAACGGGGGTGGGCACAGATACGCAGTATTTT. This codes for CASSKVTGVGTDTQYF.

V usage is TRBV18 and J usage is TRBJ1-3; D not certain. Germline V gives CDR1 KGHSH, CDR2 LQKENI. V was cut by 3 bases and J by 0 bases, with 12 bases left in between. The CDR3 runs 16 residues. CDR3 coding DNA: TGTGCCAGCTCACCGACGTCAATGAGCTCTGGAAACACCATATATTTT. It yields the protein CASSPTSMSSGNTIYF. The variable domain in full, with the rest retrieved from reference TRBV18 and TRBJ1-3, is NAGVMQNPRHLVRRRGQEARLRCSPMKGHSHVYWYRQLPEEGLKFMVYLQKENIIDESGMPKERFSAEFPKEGPSILRIQQVVRGDSAAYFCASSPTSMSSGNTIYFGEGSWLTVV.

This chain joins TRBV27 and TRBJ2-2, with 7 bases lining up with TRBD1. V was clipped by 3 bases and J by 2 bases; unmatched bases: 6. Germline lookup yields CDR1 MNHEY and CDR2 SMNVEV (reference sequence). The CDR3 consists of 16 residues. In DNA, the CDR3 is TGTGCCAGCAGTTTCTGGGACAGCCTTAACACCGGGGAGCTGTTTTTT. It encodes CASSFWDSLNTGELFF.

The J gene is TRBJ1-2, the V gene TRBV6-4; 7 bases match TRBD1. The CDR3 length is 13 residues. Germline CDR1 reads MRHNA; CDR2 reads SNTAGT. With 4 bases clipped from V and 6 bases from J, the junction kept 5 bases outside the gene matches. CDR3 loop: CASSGQGSHGYTF. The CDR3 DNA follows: TGTGCCAGCAGTGGACAGGGATCGCATGGCTACACCTTC.

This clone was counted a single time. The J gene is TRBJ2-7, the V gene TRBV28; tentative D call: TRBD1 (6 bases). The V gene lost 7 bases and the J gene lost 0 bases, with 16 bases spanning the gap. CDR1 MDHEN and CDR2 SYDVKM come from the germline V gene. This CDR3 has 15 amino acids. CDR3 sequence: CASTVGTPISYEQYF. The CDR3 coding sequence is TGTGCCAGCACGGTAGGGACACCAATCTCCTACGAGCAGTACTTC.

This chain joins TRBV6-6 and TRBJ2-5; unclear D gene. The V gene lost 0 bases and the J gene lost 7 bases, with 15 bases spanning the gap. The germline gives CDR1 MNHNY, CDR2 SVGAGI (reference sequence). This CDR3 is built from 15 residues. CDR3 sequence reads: CASSYSASDGRTQYF. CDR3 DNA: TGTGCCAGCAGTTACTCGGCCAGCGACGGAAGGACCCAGTACTTC.

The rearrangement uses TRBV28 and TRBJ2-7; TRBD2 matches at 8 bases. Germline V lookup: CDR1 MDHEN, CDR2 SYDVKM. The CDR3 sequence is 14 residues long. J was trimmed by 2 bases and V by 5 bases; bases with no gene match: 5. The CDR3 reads CASSRREGPYEQYF. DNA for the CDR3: TGTGCCAGCAGTCGTCGGGAGGGACCCTACGAGCAGTACTTC.

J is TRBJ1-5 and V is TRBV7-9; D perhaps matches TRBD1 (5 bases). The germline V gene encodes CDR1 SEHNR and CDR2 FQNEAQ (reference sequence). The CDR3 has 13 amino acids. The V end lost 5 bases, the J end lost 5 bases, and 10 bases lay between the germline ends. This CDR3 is CASSPRGDQPQHF. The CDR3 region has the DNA TGTGCCAGCAGCCCTAGGGGAGATCAGCCCCAGCATTTT.

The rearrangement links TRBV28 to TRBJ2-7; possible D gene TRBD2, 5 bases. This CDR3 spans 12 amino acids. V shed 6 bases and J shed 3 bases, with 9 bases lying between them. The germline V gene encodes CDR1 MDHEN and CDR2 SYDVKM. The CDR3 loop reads CASSLDYYEQYF. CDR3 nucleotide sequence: TGTGCCAGCAGCCTCGACTACTACGAGCAGTACTTC.

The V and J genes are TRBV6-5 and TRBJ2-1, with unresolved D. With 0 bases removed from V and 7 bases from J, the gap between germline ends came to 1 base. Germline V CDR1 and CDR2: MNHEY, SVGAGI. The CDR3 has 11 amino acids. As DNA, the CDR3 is TGTGCCAGCAGTTACTCGAATGAGCAGTTCTTC. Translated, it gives CASSYSNEQFF.

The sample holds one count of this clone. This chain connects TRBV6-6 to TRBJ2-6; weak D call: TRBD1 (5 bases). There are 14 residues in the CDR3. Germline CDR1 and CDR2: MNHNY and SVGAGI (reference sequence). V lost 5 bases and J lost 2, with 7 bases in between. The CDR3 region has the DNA TGTGCCAGCAGTCTGGGGCCTGGGGCCAACGTCCTGACTTTC. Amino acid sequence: CASSLGPGANVLTF.

This CDR3 is CASSPRGRGEAFF. The CDR3 DNA reads TGTGCCAGCAGTCCCCGGGGGAGGGGTGAAGCTTTCTTT. The rearrangement joins TRBV27 to TRBJ1-1; weak D call: TRBD1 (5 bases). Per the germline V gene, CDR1 is MNHEY and CDR2 is SMNVEV (reference sequence). The CDR3 loop spans 13 amino acids. V gave up 5 bases and J gave up 7 bases, with 14 bases separating them.

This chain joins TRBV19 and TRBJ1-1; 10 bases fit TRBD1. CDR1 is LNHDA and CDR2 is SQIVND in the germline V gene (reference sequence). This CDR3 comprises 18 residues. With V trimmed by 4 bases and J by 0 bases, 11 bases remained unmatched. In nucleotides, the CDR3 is TGTGCCAGTAGTAAGACAGGGGGCGCGAAGGGGATGAACACTGAAGCTTTCTTT. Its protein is CASSKTGGAKGMNTEAFF.

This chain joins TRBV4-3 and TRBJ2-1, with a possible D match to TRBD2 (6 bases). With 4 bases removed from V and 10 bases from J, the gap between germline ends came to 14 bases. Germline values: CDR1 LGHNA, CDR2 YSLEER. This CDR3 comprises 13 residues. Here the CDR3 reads CASSLFVAEEQFF. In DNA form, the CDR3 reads TGCGCCAGCAGCCTCTTCGTAGCGGAGGAGCAGTTCTTC.

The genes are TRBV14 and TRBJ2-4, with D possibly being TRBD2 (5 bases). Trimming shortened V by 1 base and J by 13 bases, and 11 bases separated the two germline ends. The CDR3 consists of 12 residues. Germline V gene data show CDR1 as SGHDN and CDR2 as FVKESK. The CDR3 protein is CASSQVPSRQYF. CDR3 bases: TGTGCCAGCAGCCAAGTTCCTAGCCGCCAGTACTTC.

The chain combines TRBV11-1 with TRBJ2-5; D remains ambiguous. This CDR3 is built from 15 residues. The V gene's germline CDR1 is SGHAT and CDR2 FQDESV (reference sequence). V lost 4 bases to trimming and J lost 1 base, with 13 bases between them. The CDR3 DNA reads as TGTGCCAGCAGCTCACGTACAAGGGCCCAAGAGACCCAGTACTTC. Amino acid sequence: CASSSRTRAQETQYF. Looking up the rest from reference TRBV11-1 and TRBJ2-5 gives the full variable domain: EAEVAQSPRYKITEKSQAVAFWCDPISGHATLYWYRQILGQGPELLVQFQDESVVDDSQLPKDRFSAERLKGVDSTLKIQPAELGDSAMYLCASSSRTRAQETQYFGPGTRLLVL.

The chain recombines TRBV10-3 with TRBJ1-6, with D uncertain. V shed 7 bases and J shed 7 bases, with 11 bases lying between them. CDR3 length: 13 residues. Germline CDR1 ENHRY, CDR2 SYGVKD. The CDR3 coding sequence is TGTGCCATCACTGAACAGTTCAATTCACCCCTCCACTTT. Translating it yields CAITEQFNSPLHF.

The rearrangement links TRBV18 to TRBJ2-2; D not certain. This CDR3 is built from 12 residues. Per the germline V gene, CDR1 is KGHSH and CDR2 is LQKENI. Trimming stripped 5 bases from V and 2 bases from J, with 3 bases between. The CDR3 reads CASSANTGELFF. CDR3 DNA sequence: TGTGCCAGCTCAGCAAACACCGGGGAGCTGTTTTTT.

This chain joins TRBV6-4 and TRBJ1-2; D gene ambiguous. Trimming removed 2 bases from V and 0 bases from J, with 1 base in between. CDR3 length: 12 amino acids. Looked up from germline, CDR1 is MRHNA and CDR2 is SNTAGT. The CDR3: CASSDPNYGYTF. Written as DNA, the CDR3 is TGTGCCAGCAGTGACCCTAACTATGGCTACACCTTC.

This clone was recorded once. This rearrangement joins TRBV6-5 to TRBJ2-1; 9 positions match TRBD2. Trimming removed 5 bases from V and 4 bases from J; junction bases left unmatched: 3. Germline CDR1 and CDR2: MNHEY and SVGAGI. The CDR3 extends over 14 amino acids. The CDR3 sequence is CASSGGRVYNEQFF. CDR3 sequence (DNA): TGTGCCAGCAGTGGCGGGAGGGTGTACAATGAGCAGTTCTTC.